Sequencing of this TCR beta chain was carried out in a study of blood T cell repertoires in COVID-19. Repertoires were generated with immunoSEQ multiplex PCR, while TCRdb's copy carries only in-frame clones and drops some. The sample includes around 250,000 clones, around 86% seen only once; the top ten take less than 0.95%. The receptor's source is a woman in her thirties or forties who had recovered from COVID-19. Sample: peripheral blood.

CDR3 DNA sequence: TGCGCCAGCAGCTTGGGGGGACACGGACTCATGAACACTGAAGCTTTCTTT. Its protein is CASSLGGHGLMNTEAFF. The rearrangement joins TRBV5-1 to TRBJ1-1, with TRBD1 as a possible D gene (6 bases). The CDR3 runs 17 residues. From germline, CDR1 is SGHRS and CDR2 YFSETQ. V lost 0 bases and J 0 bases, leaving 15 bases between the germline ends.